The clone carrying this TCR beta chain was seen ten or more times. Its matching antigen is unknown. This record belongs to a study of T cells in Graves' hyperthyroidism and ophthalmopathy. Overall study results and limits: The model anticipated ophthalmopathy a median approximately six months pre-onset. Most expanded thyroid clonotypes above 0.001 recurred in blood.

Diagnoses were established using clinical symptoms, serum thyroxine and TRAb, thyroid ultrasound and orbital computed tomography. From RNA transcripts, TCR beta CDR3 regions were amplified. The TCR CDR3 was amplified in a first-round RT-PCR using the HTBI primer set. TCRdb recomputed calls from the multiplex PCR reads with MiXCR, one row per CDR3 protein. The sample holds 530,000 or so distinct CDR3 sequences, around 42% seen once. Germline V gene sequence: CDR1 SNHLY, CDR2 FYNNEI. V was cut by 6 bases and J by 2 bases, with 13 bases left in between. The CDR3 has 14 amino acids. The chain carries TRBV2 and TRBJ1-2; D is undetermined. The receptor's source is a woman between 18 and 30 years old with Graves' hyperthyroidism. Sequencing was done on a sample of peripheral blood or thyroid tissue (not recorded which). CDR3 coding DNA: TGTGCCAGCAGGAAGATCCAGGTCAACTATGGCTACACCTTC. Translation gives CASRKIQVNYGYTF.